This entry describes one T cell receptor (beta chain). The antigen remains undetermined. The sample belongs to a study of tumor-infiltrating lymphocytes in glioblastoma multiforme. Broader study findings: No surface-marker sorting into functional T cell subtypes was done.

TCR beta libraries were built from RNA through three nested multiplex PCR rounds using modified ARM-PCR. TCRB-specific cDNA synthesis used about 0.5 ug of total RNA. No unique molecular identifiers were described for these TCRB libraries. TCRdb re-derived calls from the multiplex PCR reads in MiXCR, one entry per CDR3 protein. The table records roughly 9,100 distinct CDR3 sequences, about 76% of them present only once. The source of this sequence is a male donor with glioblastoma. Sequencing input: brain tumor tissue.

DNA of the CDR3: TGTGCCAGCGAATTAATGGGGGACTGCGGGACTGAAGCTTTCTTT. It codes for CASELMGDCGTEAFF. The chain links TRBV6-1 to TRBJ1-1; tentatively, D is TRBD1 (5 bases). The germline V gene has CDR1 MNHNS and CDR2 SASEGT. The V end lost 8 bases, the J end lost 5 bases, and 21 bases lay between the germline ends. This CDR3 has 15 residues.